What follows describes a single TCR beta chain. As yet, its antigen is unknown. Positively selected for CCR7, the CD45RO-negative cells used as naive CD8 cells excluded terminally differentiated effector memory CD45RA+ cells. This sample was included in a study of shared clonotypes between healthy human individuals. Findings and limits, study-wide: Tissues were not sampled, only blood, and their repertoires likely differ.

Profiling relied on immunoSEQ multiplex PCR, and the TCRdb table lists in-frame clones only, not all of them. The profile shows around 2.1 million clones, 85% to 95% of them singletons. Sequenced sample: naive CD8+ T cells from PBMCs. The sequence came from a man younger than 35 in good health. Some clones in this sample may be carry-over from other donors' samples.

For the CDR3, the DNA is TGTGCCAGCAGCCCCTGGGGGAACTATGGCTACACCTTC. It is translated as CASSPWGNYGYTF. V usage is TRBV5-6 and J usage is TRBJ1-2; a possible D gene is TRBD1 (5 bases). CDR3 length equals 13 residues. Deletions cut 4 bases from V and 2 bases from J, with 9 bases between. In germline, CDR1 is SGHDT, CDR2 YYEEEE.